These 18 T cell receptor beta chains originate from one sample sequenced in a study of blood T cell repertoires in COVID-19. Measured with immunoSEQ multiplex PCR; TCRdb has only the in-frame clones, and not every one. This table has some 180,000 clones, approximately 86% appearing once. The sample was PBMCs or T cells enriched from blood (not recorded which). The source of these receptors is an older woman with acute COVID-19.

The chain employs TRBV11-2 and TRBJ2-7; maybe TRBD1 (5 bases). Germline V gene lookup returns CDR1 SGHAT and CDR2 FQNNGV. This CDR3 contains 13 residues. V gave up 1 base and J gave up 7 bases, with 11 bases separating them. CDR3 region: CASSLGSQGEQYV. CDR3 nucleotides: TGTGCCAGCAGCTTAGGGTCGCAGGGAGAGCAGTACGTC.

The CDR3: CAWSRTGVQPQHF. The CDR3 DNA sequence: TGTGCCTGGAGTCGTACAGGGGTACAGCCCCAGCATTTT. This sequence joins TRBV30 and TRBJ1-5; TRBD1 aligns across 7 bases. V trimming: 2 bases; J trimming: 7 bases; junction bases outside the gene matches: 5. Germline CDR1 and CDR2: GTSNPN and SVGIG (reference sequence). This CDR3 has 13 residues.

The CDR3 loop is CASSPQSGTTWQPQHF. The CDR3 region has the DNA TGTGCCAGCTCACCACAGTCCGGGACAACTTGGCAGCCCCAGCATTTT. J is TRBJ1-5 and V is TRBV18, with D perhaps TRBD1 (6 bases). In germline, CDR1 is KGHSH, CDR2 LQKENI. V gave up 1 base and J gave up 7 bases, with 17 bases separating them. This CDR3 region has 16 residues.

This clone was observed once. The CDR3 DNA reads as TGTGCCGTATGGGGCGCCTATAATTCACCCCTCCACTTT. This encodes CAVWGAYNSPLHF. The chain recombines TRBV6-5 with TRBJ1-6; D might be TRBD1 (5 bases). Germline V gene sequence: CDR1 MNHEY, CDR2 SVGAGI. This CDR3 comprises 13 residues. Trimming stripped 11 bases from V and 2 bases from J, with 10 bases between.

The V gene is TRBV11-2, the J gene TRBJ2-5; 8 bases are a match to TRBD1. This CDR3 has 14 amino acids. J gave up 0 bases and V 5 bases, and 2 bases lay outside the gene matches. In germline, CDR1 is SGHAT, CDR2 FQNNGV. CDR3 amino acids: CASSRDRYQETQYF. CDR3 DNA: TGTGCCAGCAGCCGGGACAGGTACCAAGAGACCCAGTACTTC.

V and J are TRBV6-5 and TRBJ1-3, with a tentative D call TRBD1 (5 bases). V gave up 6 bases and J gave up 1 base, with 7 bases separating them. The V gene's germline CDR1 is MNHEY and CDR2 SVGAGI. CDR3 length: 13 residues. The CDR3 DNA reads TGTGCCAGCAGCCAGGGTTCTGGAAACACCATATATTTT. This translates into CASSQGSGNTIYF.

The chain links TRBV19 to TRBJ1-2; weak D call: TRBD1 (5 bases). CDR1 is LNHDA, CDR2 SQIVND, per germline (reference sequence). This CDR3 has 15 residues. V was cut by 3 bases and J by 6 bases, with 17 bases left in between. The CDR3 protein is CASSILGQGIHGYTF. The CDR3 DNA follows: TGTGCCAGTAGTATTCTGGGGCAGGGTATTCATGGCTACACCTTC.

The chain combines TRBV29-1 with TRBJ1-1; D remains unclear. The germline gives CDR1 SQVTM, CDR2 ANQGSEA. The CDR3 has 14 residues. The V end lost 4 bases, the J end lost 4 bases, and 16 bases lay between the germline ends. CDR3 bases: TGCAGCGTTGCTGAGAGGGTTGAGACCACTGAAGCTTTCTTT. Amino acid sequence: CSVAERVETTEAFF. The entire variable domain, with the rest obtained from reference TRBV29-1 and TRBJ1-1, is as follows: SAVISQKPSRDICQRGTSLTIQCQVDSQVTMMFWYRQQPGQSLTLIATANQGSEATYESGFVIDKFPISRPNLTFSTLTVSNMSPEDSSIYLCSVAERVETTEAFFGQGTRLTVV.

J is TRBJ2-3 and V is TRBV18; D is unresolved. Deletions cut 8 bases from V and 1 base from J, with 7 bases between. This CDR3 has 12 amino acids. Germline assignment: CDR1 KGHSH and CDR2 LQKENI. CDR3 sequence: CASTTRTDTQYF. CDR3 bases: TGTGCCAGCACCACTCGCACAGATACGCAGTATTTT.

This clone was counted only a few times. The CDR3 DNA sequence: TGTGCCAGCTCACCACAGGGGACTAACACTGAAGCTTTCTTT. Amino acid sequence: CASSPQGTNTEAFF. This sequence joins TRBV18 and TRBJ1-1, with a weak D call TRBD1 (5 bases). The CDR3 is 14 residues long. V lost 1 base, J lost 2 bases, and 8 bases lay in between. CDR1 is KGHSH and CDR2 is LQKENI in the germline V gene.

CDR3 DNA: TGCGCCAGCAGCCAAGAGGGGGAAGGGGGCTCCTACGAGCAGTACTTC. Translating gives CASSQEGEGGSYEQYF. The chain has TRBV4-1 and TRBJ2-7; a weak D match, TRBD1 (6 bases). Germline V CDR1 and CDR2: MGHRA, YSYEKL. CDR3 length: 16 amino acids. V was clipped by 0 bases and J by 0 bases, with 12 bases between them.

The chain has TRBV18 and TRBJ1-4, with D unclear. V was clipped by 4 bases and J by 5 bases, with 8 bases between them. The germline V gene has CDR1 KGHSH and CDR2 LQKENI. The CDR3 extends over 13 amino acids. CDR3 protein: CASSQDKNEKLFF. CDR3 bases: TGTGCCAGCTCACAAGACAAGAATGAAAAACTGTTTTTT. Looking up the rest from reference TRBV18 and TRBJ1-4 gives the full variable domain: NAGVMQNPRHLVRRRGQEARLRCSPMKGHSHVYWYRQLPEEGLKFMVYLQKENIIDESGMPKERFSAEFPKEGPSILRIQQVVRGDSAAYFCASSQDKNEKLFFGSGTQLSVL.

The gene calls are TRBV18 and TRBJ1-6; tentative D call: TRBD1 (5 bases). This CDR3 has 13 amino acids. The germline gives CDR1 KGHSH, CDR2 LQKENI. Trimming shortened V by 0 bases and J by 10 bases, and 7 bases separated the two germline ends. CDR3 amino acids: CASSPPGHSPLHF. Written as DNA, the CDR3 is TGTGCCAGCTCACCACCGGGGCACTCACCCCTCCACTTT.

The CDR3 spells CASSEVSGTGNTIYF. CDR3 nucleotide sequence: TGTGCCAGCAGTGAAGTCTCGGGGACTGGAAACACCATATATTTT. The chain joins TRBV6-1 to TRBJ1-3; D unclear. V was clipped by 1 base and J by 2 bases, with 9 bases between them. Looked up from germline, CDR1 is MNHNS and CDR2 is SASEGT. There are 15 residues in the CDR3.

This rearrangement joins TRBV2 to TRBJ2-2; TRBD2 aligns across 11 bases. This CDR3 has 17 residues. The V and J ends lost 6 bases and 7 bases, in that order; junction bases with no gene match: 13. The germline CDR1 and CDR2 sequences are SNHLY and FYNNEI. CDR3 in amino acids: CASRLPGLAEKGGELFF. The DNA of the CDR3 is TGTGCCAGCAGATTACCGGGACTAGCGGAGAAGGGCGGGGAGCTGTTTTTT.

V usage is TRBV10-3 and J usage is TRBJ2-2, with D unresolved. The germline V and J ends were trimmed by 2 bases and 9 bases, with 10 bases remaining between them. The length of the CDR3 is 13 residues. CDR1 ENHRY and CDR2 SYGVKD come from the germline V gene. The CDR3: CAISEIEARELFF. CDR3 nucleotide sequence: TGTGCCATCAGTGAGATAGAGGCTCGGGAGCTGTTTTTT.

This clone was seen once. The J gene is TRBJ1-2, the V gene TRBV19, with TRBD1 matching over 7 bases. There are 17 residues in the CDR3. V was clipped by 2 bases and J by 8 bases; unmatched bases: 17. From germline, CDR1 is LNHDA and CDR2 SQIVND (reference sequence). The CDR3 coding sequence is TGTGCCAGTAGTATACTTTTCGCTTCCGGACAGGCGGAAGGCTACACCTTC. This codes for CASSILFASGQAEGYTF.

This chain connects TRBV18 to TRBJ1-1, with no clear D. V lost 1 base and J lost 8, with 14 bases in between. Per germline, CDR1 KGHSH and CDR2 LQKENI. The CDR3 runs 14 residues. CDR3 bases: TGTGCCAGCTCACCACTTATCACAGCAACCGAAGCTTTCTTT. Translating gives CASSPLITATEAFF.